Presented here are 5 T cell receptor beta chains from one specimen sequenced in a study of blood T cells in healthy people across ages. Next came a second PCR, run for roughly 6 to 11 cycles, which used a sample-barcoded 5' primer along with a J-beta primer mix. One entry per CDR3 protein results from TCRdb running MiXCR on the 5' RACE reads. This sample carries hundreds of thousands of distinct CDR3 sequences, around two fifths of them seen once, and the ten largest clones take about 32%. Sequencing was done on a sample of blood. The receptors shown here come from a man at least 80 years old in good health.

On this clonotype itself: A much larger clone differs by one base, so this may be a read error. The chain uses TRBV29-1 and TRBJ2-1; no reliable D call. The J call is in doubt because the DNA end fits TRBJ2-7 better. Germline assignment: CDR1 SQVTM and CDR2 ANQGSEA. The length of the CDR3 is 12 residues. The CDR3 here is CSVEYTSNEQYF. The DNA for the CDR3 is TGCAGCGTTGAGTACACCTCCAATGAGCAGTACTTC.

This sequence joins TRBV27 and TRBJ2-4, with 8 nucleotides matching TRBD2. There are 14 residues in the CDR3. Germline V gene sequence: CDR1 MNHEY, CDR2 SMNVEV (reference sequence). V shed 6 bases, J shed 4 bases, and the junction held 5 bases outside the gene matches. The CDR3 here is CASSPGLGKNIQYF. The CDR3 region has the DNA TGTGCCAGCAGCCCGGGACTAGGGAAAAACATTCAGTACTTC.

With regard to this clonotype: Germline and junction disagree at one end, which may indicate a read error. The chain is built from TRBV14 and TRBJ2-3; D is perhaps TRBD2 (5 bases). This CDR3 contains 16 residues. Germline V gene sequence: CDR1 SGHDN, CDR2 FVKESK. The CDR3 here is CASSQGLQSSTDTQYF. The DNA for the CDR3 is TGTGCCAGCAGCCAAGGTTTACAATCTAGCACCGATACGCAGTATTTT. The variable domain in full, with the rest retrieved from reference TRBV14 and TRBJ2-3, is EAGVTQFPSHSVIEKGQTVTLRCDPISGHDNLYWYRRVMGKEIKFLLHFVKESKQDESGMPNNRFLAERTGGTYSTLKVQPAELEDSGVYFCASSQGLQSSTDTQYFGPGTRLTVL.

This clonotype was seen more than once but under ten times. The chain combines TRBV27 with TRBJ2-7; no reliable D call. Germline V lookup: CDR1 MNHEY, CDR2 SMNVEV (reference sequence). Trimming left V 4 bases short and J 2 bases short, with 15 bases between. The CDR3 is 15 residues long. The DNA for the CDR3 is TGTGCCAGCAGTTCCATCCCAATCGGTCCCTACGAGCAGTACTTC. Residues: CASSSIPIGPYEQYF.

The V and J genes are TRBV25-1 and TRBJ2-5; TRBD1 might be the D (5 bases). The CDR3 runs 14 residues. V was trimmed by 4 bases and J by 5 bases, leaving 14 bases between them. CDR1 is MGHDK, CDR2 SYGVNS, per germline. The CDR3 protein is CASSVGAGRETQYF. Here the CDR3 DNA reads TGTGCCAGCAGTGTAGGGGCAGGGCGGGAGACCCAGTACTTC. Combining the CDR3 with reference TRBV25-1 and TRBJ2-5 gives the whole variable domain EADIYQTPRYLVIGTGKKITLECSQTMGHDKMYWYQQDPGMELHLIHYSYGVNSTEKGDLSSESTVSRIRTEHFPLTLESARPSHTSQYLCASSVGAGRETQYFGPGTRLLVL.